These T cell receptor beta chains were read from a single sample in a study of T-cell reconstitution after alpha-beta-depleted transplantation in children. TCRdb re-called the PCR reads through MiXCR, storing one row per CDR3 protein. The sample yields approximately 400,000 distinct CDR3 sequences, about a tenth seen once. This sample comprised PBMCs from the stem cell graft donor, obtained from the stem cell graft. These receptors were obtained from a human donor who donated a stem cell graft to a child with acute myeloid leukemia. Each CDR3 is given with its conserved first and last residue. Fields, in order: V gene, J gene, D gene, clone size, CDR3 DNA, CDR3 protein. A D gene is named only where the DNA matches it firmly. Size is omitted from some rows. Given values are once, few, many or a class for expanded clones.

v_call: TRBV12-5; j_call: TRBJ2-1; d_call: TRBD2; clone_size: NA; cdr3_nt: TGTGCTAGTGGTCCATTTGGACTAGCGGGCAGCTCCTACAATGAGCAGTTCTTC; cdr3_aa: CASGPFGLAGSSYNEQFF
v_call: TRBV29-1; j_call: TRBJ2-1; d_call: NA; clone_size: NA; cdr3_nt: TGCAGCGTCGGGCGCGAGAATGAGCAGTTCTTC; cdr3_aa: CSVGRENEQFF
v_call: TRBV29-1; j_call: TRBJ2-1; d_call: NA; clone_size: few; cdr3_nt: TGCAGCGTTGCCTCTAGAAGCTCCTACAATGAGCAGTTCTTC; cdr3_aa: CSVASRSSYNEQFF
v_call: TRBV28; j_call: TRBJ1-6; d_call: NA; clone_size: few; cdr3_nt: TGTGCCAGCAGTTTAATTGCTTCACCCCTCCACTTT; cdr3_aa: CASSLIASPLHF
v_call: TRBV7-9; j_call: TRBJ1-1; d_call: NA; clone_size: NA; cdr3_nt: TGTGCCAGCAGCTTTGGACAGCGGTCTGAAGCTTTCTTT; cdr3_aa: CASSFGQRSEAFF
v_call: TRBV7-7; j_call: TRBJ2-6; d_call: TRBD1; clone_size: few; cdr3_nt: TGTGCTAGCAGCCCTGTAACAGGGGAACCCGGGGCCAACGTCCTGACTTTC; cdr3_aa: CASSPVTGEPGANVLTF
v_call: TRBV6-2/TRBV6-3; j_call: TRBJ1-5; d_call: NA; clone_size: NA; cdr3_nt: TGTGCCAGCAGTTACTCGAGGCTACTCACCCGGCCCCAGCATTTT; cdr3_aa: CASSYSRLLTRPQHF
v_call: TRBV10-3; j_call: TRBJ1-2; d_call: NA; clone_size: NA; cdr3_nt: TGTGCCATCAGTACCCAGGGGCGAAGGGACTATGGCTACACCTTC; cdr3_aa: CAISTQGRRDYGYTF
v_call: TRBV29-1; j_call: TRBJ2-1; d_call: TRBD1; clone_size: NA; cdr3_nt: TGCAGCGTTGAAGAGAACAGGGGCGGGCAGTTCTTC; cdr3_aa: CSVEENRGGQFF
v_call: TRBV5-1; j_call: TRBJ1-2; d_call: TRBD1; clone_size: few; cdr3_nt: TGCGCCAGCAGCTCCACGACAGGGACCAACTATGGCTACACCTTC; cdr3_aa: CASSSTTGTNYGYTF